This T cell receptor (beta chain) was sequenced in a study of CD8 T cells in Susac syndrome. Germline values: CDR1 LGHDT, CDR2 YNNKEL (reference sequence). Trimming cost V 1 base and J 2 bases, with 3 bases left between them. The CDR3 extends over 12 amino acids. Random-hexamer reverse transcription was applied to roughly 0.5 to 1 ug RNA. TCRdb called the immunoSEQ multiplex PCR reads again in MiXCR, with one record for every CDR3 protein. The profile shows roughly 120,000 distinct CDR3 sequences, around 94% of them singletons. The sequence came from a human donor with multiple sclerosis. Sequencing used CD4+ T cells from PBMCs. The chain is built from TRBV3-1 and TRBJ2-7; D gene ambiguous. The CDR3 DNA reads TGTGCCAGCAGCCAAGTTGCCTACGAGCAGTACTTC. This codes for CASSQVAYEQYF.